This TCR beta chain was identified in a study of chemoradiotherapy in HPV16-positive cancers. Study information: Candidate HPV-specific clones and shared TCR motifs came from a couple of HPV16-positive patients. Study outcomes and limitations: Candidate HPV-specific clones and E7-related TCR motifs grew in tumor during treatment.

Of note for this clone: Antigen: not known.

Generated by immunoSEQ multiplex PCR, the TCRdb table keeps only in-frame clones and is missing some. The sample has around 9,800 clones, approximately 69% seen once. Trimming removed 3 bases from V and 0 bases from J, with 9 bases in between. There are 15 residues in the CDR3. Germline loops: CDR1 KGHSH, CDR2 LQKENI. This material was acquired from a patient who underwent chemoradiotherapy. The chain links TRBV18 to TRBJ2-1; no reliable D call. The clonotype originates from a human donor with HPV-associated anogenital cancer. The DNA for the CDR3 is TGTGCCAGCTCACCTGGACGAAGCTCCTACAATGAGCAGTTCTTC. Translation: CASSPGRSSYNEQFF.